This TCR beta chain derives from a study of T cells in Graves' hyperthyroidism and ophthalmopathy. Study-level findings and limits: Researchers report that a 13 V-J model separated ophthalmopathy from stable hyperthyroidism.

Amplified regions were TCR beta CDR3 sequences from RNA transcripts. With the HTBI primer set, the TCR CDR3 went through a first round of RT-PCR. TCRdb re-derived calls from the multiplex PCR reads in MiXCR, one entry per CDR3 protein. The sample carries some 320,000 distinct CDR3 sequences, roughly 13% recorded once. Patients were excluded for uncontrolled infection, other autoimmune disease, pregnancy or lactation. Trimming cost V 2 bases and J 2 bases, with 10 bases left between them. Germline V gene data show CDR1 as SGHDT and CDR2 as YYEEEE. This CDR3 contains 14 residues. This clonotype has ten or more counts. What it binds is unknown.

The specimen sequenced was blood. The rearrangement links TRBV5-6 to TRBJ1-2; D possibly corresponds to TRBD1 (5 bases). The TCR was taken from a woman in her forties with Graves' ophthalmopathy. The CDR3 DNA follows: TGTGCCAGCAGCTTAATCAGGGCCAACTATGGCTACACCTTC. This codes for CASSLIRANYGYTF.